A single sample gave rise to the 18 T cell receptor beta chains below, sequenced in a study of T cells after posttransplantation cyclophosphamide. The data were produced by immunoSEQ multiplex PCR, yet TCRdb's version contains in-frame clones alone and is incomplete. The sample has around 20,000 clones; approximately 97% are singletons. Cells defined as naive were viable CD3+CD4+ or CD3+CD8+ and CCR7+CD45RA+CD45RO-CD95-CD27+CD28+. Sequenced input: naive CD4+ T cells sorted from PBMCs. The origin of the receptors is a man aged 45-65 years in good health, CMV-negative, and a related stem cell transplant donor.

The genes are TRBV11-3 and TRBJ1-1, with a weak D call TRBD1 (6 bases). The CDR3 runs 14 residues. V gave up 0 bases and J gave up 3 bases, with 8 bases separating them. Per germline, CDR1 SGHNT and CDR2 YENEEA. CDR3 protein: CASSLEGADTEAFF. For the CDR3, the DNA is TGTGCCAGCAGCTTAGAGGGGGCTGACACTGAAGCTTTCTTT. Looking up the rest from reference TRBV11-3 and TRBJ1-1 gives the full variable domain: EAGVVQSPRYKIIEKKQPVAFWCNPISGHNTLYWYLQNLGQGPELLIRYENEEAVDDSQLPKDRFSAERLKGVDSTLKIQPAELGDSAVYLCASSLEGADTEAFFGQGTRLTVV.

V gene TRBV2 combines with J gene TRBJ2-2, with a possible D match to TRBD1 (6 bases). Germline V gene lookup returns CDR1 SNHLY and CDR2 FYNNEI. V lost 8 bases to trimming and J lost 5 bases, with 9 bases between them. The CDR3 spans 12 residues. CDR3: CASSGVTGELFF. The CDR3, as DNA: TGTGCCAGCTCAGGGGTTACCGGGGAGCTGTTTTTT. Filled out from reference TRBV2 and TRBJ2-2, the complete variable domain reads EPEVTQTPSHQVTQMGQEVILRCVPISNHLYFYWYRQILGQKVEFLVSFYNNEISEKSEIFDDQFSVERPDGSNFTLKIRSTKLEDSAMYFCASSGVTGELFFGEGSRLTVL.

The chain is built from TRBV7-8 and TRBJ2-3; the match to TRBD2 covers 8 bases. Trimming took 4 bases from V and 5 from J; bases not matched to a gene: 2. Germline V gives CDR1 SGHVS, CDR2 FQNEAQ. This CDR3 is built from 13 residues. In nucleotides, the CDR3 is TGTGCCAGCAGCTCGGCGGGGGGAGATACGCAGTATTTT. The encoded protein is CASSSAGGDTQYF.

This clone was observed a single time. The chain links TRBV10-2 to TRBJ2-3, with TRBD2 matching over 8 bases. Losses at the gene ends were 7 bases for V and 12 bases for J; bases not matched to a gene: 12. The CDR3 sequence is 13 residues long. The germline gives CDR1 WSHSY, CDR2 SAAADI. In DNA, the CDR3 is TGCGCCAGCATACTGGGAGCGGGAGCGATTCAGTATTTT. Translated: CASILGAGAIQYF.

CDR3 residues: CASSEGGGWRTEAFF. CDR3 DNA: TGTGCCAGCAGTGAGGGAGGAGGGTGGCGAACTGAAGCTTTCTTT. J is TRBJ1-1 and V is TRBV6-1; D remains ambiguous. Germline assignment: CDR1 MNHNS and CDR2 SASEGT. CDR3 length: 15 amino acids. The V end was cut by 3 bases, the J end by 5 bases, with 16 bases between.

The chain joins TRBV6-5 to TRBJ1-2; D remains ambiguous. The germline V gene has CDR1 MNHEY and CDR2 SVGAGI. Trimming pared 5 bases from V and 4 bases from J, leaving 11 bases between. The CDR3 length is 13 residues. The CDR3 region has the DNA TGTGCCAGCAGTGTAAACGACTTCTATGGCTACACCTTC. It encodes CASSVNDFYGYTF.

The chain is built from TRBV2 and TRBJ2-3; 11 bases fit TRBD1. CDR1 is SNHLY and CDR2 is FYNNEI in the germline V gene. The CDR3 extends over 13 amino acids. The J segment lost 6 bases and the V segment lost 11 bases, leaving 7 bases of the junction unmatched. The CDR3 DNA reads TGTGCCTTCGCCGGGACAGGGGGGGATACGCAGTATTTT. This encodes CAFAGTGGDTQYF.

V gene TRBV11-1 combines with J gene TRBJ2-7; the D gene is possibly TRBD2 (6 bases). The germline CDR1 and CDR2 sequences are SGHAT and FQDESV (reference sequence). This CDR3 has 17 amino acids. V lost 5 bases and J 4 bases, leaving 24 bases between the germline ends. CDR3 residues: CASSQGRRGVRAYEQYF. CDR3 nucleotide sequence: TGTGCCAGCAGCCAAGGACGGCGCGGGGTAAGGGCGTACGAGCAGTACTTC.

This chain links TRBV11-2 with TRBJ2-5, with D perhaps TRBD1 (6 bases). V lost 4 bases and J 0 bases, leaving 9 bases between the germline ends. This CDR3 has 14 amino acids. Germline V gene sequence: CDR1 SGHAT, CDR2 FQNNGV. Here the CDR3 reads CASSWTDNQETQYF. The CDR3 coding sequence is TGTGCCAGCAGCTGGACAGATAACCAAGAGACCCAGTACTTC.

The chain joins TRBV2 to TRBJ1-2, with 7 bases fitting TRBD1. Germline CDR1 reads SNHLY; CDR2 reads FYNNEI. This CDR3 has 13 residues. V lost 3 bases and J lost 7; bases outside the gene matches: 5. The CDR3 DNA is TGTGCCAGCAGTGATTTAGGGGGCCGTGGCTACACCTTC. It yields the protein CASSDLGGRGYTF.

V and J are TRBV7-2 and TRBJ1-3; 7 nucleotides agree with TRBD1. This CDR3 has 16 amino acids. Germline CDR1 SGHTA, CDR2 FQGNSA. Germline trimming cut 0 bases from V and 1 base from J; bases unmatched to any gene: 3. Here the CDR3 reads CASSLAYRGSGNTIYF. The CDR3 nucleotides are TGTGCCAGCAGCTTAGCGTACAGGGGATCTGGAAACACCATATATTTT.

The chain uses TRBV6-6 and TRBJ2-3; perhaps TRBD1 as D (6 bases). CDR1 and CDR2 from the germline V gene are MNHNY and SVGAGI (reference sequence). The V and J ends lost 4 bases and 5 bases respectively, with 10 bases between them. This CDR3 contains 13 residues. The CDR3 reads CASSSTGLDTQYF. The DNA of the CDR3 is TGTGCCAGCAGTTCCACAGGGCTAGATACGCAGTATTTT.

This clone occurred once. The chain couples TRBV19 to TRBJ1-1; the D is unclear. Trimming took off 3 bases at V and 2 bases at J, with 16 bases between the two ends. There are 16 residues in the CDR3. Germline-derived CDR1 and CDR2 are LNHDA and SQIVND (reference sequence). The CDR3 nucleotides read TGTGCCAGTAGTATTGTCTTCGTACAGACCAACACTGAAGCTTTCTTT. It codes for CASSIVFVQTNTEAFF. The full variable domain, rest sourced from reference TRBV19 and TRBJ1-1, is DGGITQSPKYLFRKEGQNVTLSCEQNLNHDAMYWYRQDPGQGLRLIYYSQIVNDFQKGDIAEGYSVSREKKESFPLTVTSAQKNPTAFYLCASSIVFVQTNTEAFFGQGTRLTVV.

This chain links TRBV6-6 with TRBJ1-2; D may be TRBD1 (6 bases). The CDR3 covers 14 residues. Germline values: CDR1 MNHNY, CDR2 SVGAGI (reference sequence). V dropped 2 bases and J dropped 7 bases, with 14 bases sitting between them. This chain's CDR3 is CASSYDRGGRGYTF. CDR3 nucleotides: TGTGCCAGCAGTTACGACCGTGGGGGCCGTGGCTACACCTTC.

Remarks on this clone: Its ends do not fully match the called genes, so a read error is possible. In DNA, the CDR3 is TGTGCCAGCAGCTTTTTTTATTCCCCCCTCCACTTT. Protein: CASSFFYSPLHF. The chain joins TRBV7-2 to TRBJ1-6; D gene uncertain. CDR3 length: 12 residues. Germline V CDR1 and CDR2: SGHTA, FQGNSA.

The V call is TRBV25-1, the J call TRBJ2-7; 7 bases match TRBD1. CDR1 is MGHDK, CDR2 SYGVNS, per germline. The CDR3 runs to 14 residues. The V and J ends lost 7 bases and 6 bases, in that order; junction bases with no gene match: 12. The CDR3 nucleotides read TGTGCCAGCACCTTAGGGGGCGCGTCGACCGAGCAGTACTTC. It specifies CASTLGGASTEQYF.

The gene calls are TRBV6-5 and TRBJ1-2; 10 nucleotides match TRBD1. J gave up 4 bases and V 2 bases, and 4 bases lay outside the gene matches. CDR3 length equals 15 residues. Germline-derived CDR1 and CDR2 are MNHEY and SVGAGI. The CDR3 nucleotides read TGTGCCAGCAGTTACGGGACAGGGGCCGGCTATGGCTACACCTTC. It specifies CASSYGTGAGYGYTF.

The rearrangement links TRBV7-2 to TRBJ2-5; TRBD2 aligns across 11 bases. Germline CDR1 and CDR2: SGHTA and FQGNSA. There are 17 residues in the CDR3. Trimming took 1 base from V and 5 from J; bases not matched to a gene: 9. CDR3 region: CASSLDLAGGRRETQYF. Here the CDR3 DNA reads TGTGCCAGCAGCTTAGATCTAGCGGGGGGCCGGCGGGAGACCCAGTACTTC.